The 24 T cell receptor beta chains below all came from one sample that was sequenced in a study of T cell responses to AZD1222 COVID-19 vaccine. Data came from immunoSEQ multiplex PCR; TCRdb stores just in-frame clones and leaves some out. The sample yields roughly 55,000 clones, 70% to 90% seen once. Sequences were derived from peripheral blood, sampled on day 0 of AZD1222 vaccination. The receptor set was obtained from an adult in good health.

V gene TRBV6-5 combines with J gene TRBJ1-6, with 7 bases lining up with TRBD1. Per germline, CDR1 MNHEY and CDR2 SVGAGI. J was trimmed by 10 bases and V by 8 bases; bases with no gene match: 5. The CDR3 spans 12 residues. The CDR3 protein is CASRQGPSPLHF. The CDR3 DNA reads as TGTGCCAGCCGACAGGGTCCGTCACCCCTCCACTTT.

Of note for this clone: Other DNA sequences within the sample encode an identical CDR3. The chain couples TRBV7-9 to TRBJ2-7, with D perhaps TRBD1 (5 bases). This CDR3 spans 14 amino acids. The germline V and J ends were trimmed by 5 bases and 1 base, with 12 bases remaining between them. Germline CDR1 SEHNR, CDR2 FQNEAQ (reference sequence). The CDR3 is CASSLSQGSYEQYF. For the CDR3, the DNA is TGTGCCAGCAGCCTTAGCCAGGGTTCCTACGAGCAGTACTTC.

This sequence joins TRBV25-1 and TRBJ1-2, with D unresolved. The CDR3 contains 11 residues. Trimming took 4 bases from V and 8 from J, leaving 8 bases between them. Germline assignment: CDR1 MGHDK and CDR2 SYGVNS. CDR3 loop: CASSASLGYTF. The CDR3 nucleotides read TGTGCCAGCAGTGCGTCCCTGGGCTACACCTTC.

V usage is TRBV28 and J usage is TRBJ1-2, with TRBD1 identical over 7 bases. Trimming cost V 7 bases and J 6 bases; bases outside gene matches: 8. The germline V gene has CDR1 MDHEN and CDR2 SYDVKM. This CDR3 has 13 amino acids. The CDR3 nucleotides are TGTGCCAGCACCCAGGGACAGAATAATGGCTACACCTTC. Translating it yields CASTQGQNNGYTF.

This clone came up a few times. The genes are TRBV7-2 and TRBJ1-6, with 7 bases lining up with TRBD1. The CDR3 is 16 residues long. Unmatched junction bases numbered 1, after V lost 2 bases and J lost 0 bases. CDR1 and CDR2 (germline): SGHTA, FQGNSA. The CDR3 region has the DNA TGTGCCAGCAGCTTACGACAGGGCTCCTATAATTCACCCCTCCACTTT. Its protein product is CASSLRQGSYNSPLHF.

The rearrangement uses TRBV7-2 and TRBJ2-3; D gene ambiguous. The V end lost 1 base, the J end lost 0 bases, and 11 bases lay between the germline ends. Germline CDR1 reads SGHTA; CDR2 reads FQGNSA. This CDR3 region has 16 residues. The CDR3 bases are TGTGCCAGCAGCTTAGTCGTGGCGTCTAGCACAGATACGCAGTATTTT. Translation gives CASSLVVASSTDTQYF.

The rearrangement links TRBV5-1 to TRBJ1-6; D not resolved. Germline V gives CDR1 SGHRS, CDR2 YFSETQ. The CDR3 totals 13 residues. Trimming stripped 1 base from V and 7 bases from J, with 6 bases between. The CDR3 DNA is TGCGCCAGCAGCTTGAATATGAATTCACCCCTCCACTTT. Translating it yields CASSLNMNSPLHF.

The rearrangement links TRBV12-3 or TRBV12-4 to TRBJ1-5; D is undetermined. The CDR3 sequence is 13 residues long. The germline V and J ends were trimmed by 8 bases and 6 bases, with 14 bases remaining between them. The DNA of the CDR3 is TGTGCCAGCGTACCGAACGAGGGTCAGCCCCAGCATTTT. It specifies CASVPNEGQPQHF.

This chain uses TRBV12-5 with TRBJ1-2, with D maybe TRBD1 (5 bases). Germline V CDR1 and CDR2: LGHNT, FRNRAP. V lost 2 bases and J 5 bases, leaving 12 bases between the germline ends. The CDR3 extends over 14 amino acids. This chain's CDR3 is CASGLLGTGYGYTF. The CDR3 nucleotides are TGTGCTAGTGGTTTGCTCGGGACTGGATATGGCTACACCTTC. The complete variable domain, with remaining parts taken from reference TRBV12-5 and TRBJ1-2, reads DARVTQTPRHKVTEMGQEVTMRCQPILGHNTVFWYRQTMMQGLELLAYFRNRAPLDDSGMPKDRFSAEMPDATLATLKIQPSEPRDSAVYFCASGLLGTGYGYTFGSGTRLTVV.

The chain joins TRBV9 to TRBJ2-5; a weak D match, TRBD2 (5 bases). Trimming shortened V by 7 bases and J by 3 bases, and 19 bases separated the two germline ends. This CDR3 comprises 15 residues. Germline CDR1 and CDR2: SGDLS and YYNGEE. This CDR3 reads CASALAADYKETQYF. In nucleotides, the CDR3 is TGTGCCAGCGCCCTTGCAGCTGACTACAAAGAGACCCAGTACTTC.

The V and J genes are TRBV19 and TRBJ1-1; no clear D. Looked up from germline, CDR1 is LNHDA and CDR2 is SQIVND (reference sequence). Deletions cut 1 base from V and 0 bases from J, with 6 bases between. The CDR3 length is 14 residues. The CDR3 DNA sequence: TGTGCCAGTAGTATAGGGTTGGTGAACACTGAAGCTTTCTTT. This translates into CASSIGLVNTEAFF.

The chain carries TRBV23-1 and TRBJ2-5, with 12 nucleotides matching TRBD2. TRBV23-1 belongs to the ORF category, with a function that is uncertain. J lost 5 bases, V lost 3 bases, and 4 bases had no gene match. The CDR3 spans 15 residues. The CDR3 region has the DNA TGCGCCAGCAGTCACCGACTAGCGGGGGAGGAGACCCAGTACTTC. Translated, it gives CASSHRLAGEETQYF.

The chain carries TRBV3-1 (or the pseudogene TRBV3-2) and TRBJ2-1; D remains ambiguous. The V end lost 1 base, the J end lost 1 base, and 8 bases lay between the germline ends. This CDR3 has 15 amino acids. Germline CDR1 LGHDT, CDR2 YNNKEL (reference sequence). DNA of the CDR3: TGTGCCAGCAGCCAAGCCGTAGTTTCCTACAATGAGCAGTTCTTC. Encoded protein: CASSQAVVSYNEQFF.

The chain has TRBV19 and TRBJ1-4, with D hard to call. V dropped 6 bases and J dropped 0 bases, with 8 bases sitting between them. Germline CDR1 reads LNHDA; CDR2 reads SQIVND (reference sequence). The CDR3 covers 14 residues. This chain's CDR3 is CASRHRATNEKLFF. The CDR3 bases are TGTGCCAGTAGGCACCGCGCAACTAATGAAAAACTGTTTTTT.

This clone was seen just once. V and J are TRBV6-2 or TRBV6-3 and TRBJ1-5, with a weak D call TRBD1 (5 bases). V shed 0 bases and J shed 3 bases, with 9 bases lying between them. There are 15 residues in the CDR3. Germline V lookup: CDR1 MNHEY, CDR2 SVGEGT. The CDR3 DNA reads as TGTGCCAGCAGTTACTCGCAGGGCTTCAATCAGCCCCAGCATTTT. Translation gives CASSYSQGFNQPQHF.

The chain is built from TRBV19 and TRBJ1-1, with TRBD1 identical over 7 bases. CDR1 is LNHDA, CDR2 SQIVND, per germline (reference sequence). This CDR3 contains 14 residues. Trimming took 1 base from V and 10 from J; bases not matched to a gene: 9. CDR3 sequence: CASSIGRDSLRAFF. The CDR3 region has the DNA TGTGCCAGTAGTATAGGCCGGGACAGTCTAAGAGCTTTCTTT. Complete variable domain (other parts from reference TRBV19 and TRBJ1-1): DGGITQSPKYLFRKEGQNVTLSCEQNLNHDAMYWYRQDPGQGLRLIYYSQIVNDFQKGDIAEGYSVSREKKESFPLTVTSAQKNPTAFYLCASSIGRDSLRAFFGQGTRLTVV.

This sequence joins TRBV30 and TRBJ1-1, with 7 nucleotides matching TRBD1. The CDR3 runs to 15 residues. Per the germline V gene, CDR1 is GTSNPN and CDR2 is SVGIG (reference sequence). With 8 bases clipped from V and 5 bases from J, the junction kept 17 bases outside the gene matches. The CDR3 DNA is TGTGCCCGAGGACAGGTGGAGAGGGGGTGGACTGAAGCTTTCTTT. Protein product: CARGQVERGWTEAFF.

The chain recombines TRBV19 with TRBJ2-5; TRBD2 matches 8 bases. J gave up 7 bases and V 10 bases, and 8 bases lay outside the gene matches. The CDR3 sequence is 12 residues long. Germline V lookup: CDR1 LNHDA, CDR2 SQIVND (reference sequence). CDR3: CAKPGLVGTQYF. The CDR3 region has the DNA TGTGCCAAGCCGGGACTAGTTGGGACCCAGTACTTC.

V is TRBV11-3 and J is TRBJ2-7; a possible D gene is TRBD1 (5 bases). Germline V gene lookup returns CDR1 SGHNT and CDR2 YENEEA. The CDR3 length is 14 residues. The ends were cut back, 2 bases at V and 6 bases at J, with 14 bases in the middle. CDR3 in DNA: TGTGCCAGCAGCTTACAGGGTTCCCAGAGCGAGCAGTACTTC. Residues: CASSLQGSQSEQYF.

The chain combines TRBV7-2 with TRBJ2-2; possibly TRBD2 for D (6 bases). This CDR3 is built from 15 residues. Trimming removed 0 bases from V and 4 bases from J, with 9 bases in between. In germline, CDR1 is SGHTA, CDR2 FQGNSA. The DNA of the CDR3 is TGTGCCAGCAGCTTAGCGGGGGGACTCACCGGGGAGCTGTTTTTT. This gives the protein CASSLAGGLTGELFF.

CDR3 coding DNA: TGTGCCAGCAGCGTCAGGGGGAGCACTGAAGCTTTCTTT. This sequence encodes CASSVRGSTEAFF. The chain carries TRBV11-2 and TRBJ1-1; 7 positions match TRBD1. Per the germline V gene, CDR1 is SGHAT and CDR2 is FQNNGV. The CDR3 contains 13 residues. V trimming: 5 bases; J trimming: 4 bases; junction bases outside the gene matches: 4.

V usage is TRBV4-3 and J usage is TRBJ1-2; TRBD1 might be the D (5 bases). V lost 1 base and J 5 bases, leaving 17 bases between the germline ends. The CDR3 totals 16 residues. Germline V gene lookup returns CDR1 LGHNA and CDR2 YSLEER. The CDR3 nucleotides read TGCGCCAGCAGCCAAGCAAGGACCTCAGGGACGTATGGCTACACCTTC. It encodes CASSQARTSGTYGYTF.

This sequence joins TRBV5-1 and TRBJ1-2, with 11 bases identical to TRBD1. This CDR3 has 14 amino acids. Looked up from germline, CDR1 is SGHRS and CDR2 is YFSETQ. V was clipped by 4 bases and J by 7 bases; unmatched bases: 6. CDR3 region: CASSPGQGAGGYTF. The CDR3 nucleotides read TGCGCCAGCAGCCCCGGACAGGGGGCAGGTGGCTACACCTTC.

The chain joins TRBV6-1 to TRBJ2-1; TRBD2 agrees at 13 bases. Germline CDR1 is MNHNS and CDR2 is SASEGT. V lost 4 bases, J lost 6 bases, and 6 bases stayed unmatched. The CDR3 runs 16 residues. The CDR3 here is CASSGRGLAGINEQFF. The CDR3 coding sequence is TGTGCCAGCAGTGGGAGGGGACTAGCGGGGATCAATGAGCAGTTCTTC.